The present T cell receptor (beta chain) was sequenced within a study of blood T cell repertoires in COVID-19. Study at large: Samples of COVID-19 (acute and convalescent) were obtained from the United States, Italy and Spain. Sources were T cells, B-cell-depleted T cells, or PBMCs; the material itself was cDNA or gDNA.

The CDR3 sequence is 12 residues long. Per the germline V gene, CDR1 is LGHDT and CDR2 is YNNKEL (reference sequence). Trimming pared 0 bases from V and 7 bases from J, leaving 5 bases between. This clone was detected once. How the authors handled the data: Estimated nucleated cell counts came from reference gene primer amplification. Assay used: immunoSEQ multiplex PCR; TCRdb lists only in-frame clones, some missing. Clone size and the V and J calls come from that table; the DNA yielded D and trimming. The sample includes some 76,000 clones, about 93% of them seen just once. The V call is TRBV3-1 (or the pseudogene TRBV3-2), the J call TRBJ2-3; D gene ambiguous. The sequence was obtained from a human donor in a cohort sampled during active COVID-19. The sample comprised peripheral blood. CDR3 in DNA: TGTGCCAGCAGCCAAGATCTAAATACGCAGTATTTT. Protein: CASSQDLNTQYF.